The 19 T cell receptor beta chains below all came from one sample that was sequenced in a study of blood T cell repertoires in COVID-19. Profiling relied on immunoSEQ multiplex PCR, and the TCRdb table lists in-frame clones only, not all of them. Among over 200,000 clones listed, 80% were seen once. Source material: peripheral blood. Receptor source: a human donor in a cohort sampled during active COVID-19.

The V and J genes are TRBV7-2 and TRBJ2-5; D remains unclear. V was pared by 5 bases and J by 0 bases, with 10 bases between. CDR3 size: 14 residues. CDR1 and CDR2 (germline): SGHTA, FQGNSA. The CDR3 loop reads CASSPAAYQETQYF. CDR3 nucleotides: TGTGCCAGCAGCCCCGCAGCGTACCAAGAGACCCAGTACTTC.

The gene calls are TRBV25-1 and TRBJ1-5; 10 nucleotides agree with TRBD1. Germline assignment: CDR1 MGHDK and CDR2 SYGVNS. This CDR3 is built from 14 residues. Losses at the gene ends were 5 bases for V and 7 bases for J; bases not matched to a gene: 5. The chain's CDR3 is CASSSRDRGQPQHF. The CDR3 DNA follows: TGTGCCAGCAGTTCCCGGGACAGGGGCCAGCCCCAGCATTTT.

The gene calls are TRBV20-1 and TRBJ1-2; D is unresolved. Per germline, CDR1 DFQATT and CDR2 SNEGSKA (reference sequence). The CDR3 extends over 10 amino acids. The V end was cut by 8 bases, the J end by 6 bases, with 10 bases between. The CDR3 loop reads CSCLRNGYTF. The CDR3 DNA is TGCAGTTGCCTGAGAAATGGCTACACCTTC.

The chain joins TRBV18 to TRBJ2-5, with 13 positions matching TRBD2. The ends lost 5 bases at V and 5 bases at J; junction bases unmatched: 11. The CDR3 contains 17 residues. CDR1 and CDR2 from the germline V gene are KGHSH and LQKENI. The CDR3 nucleotides are TGTGCCAGCTCAGTCAAATTGACTAGCGGGAGGTCTGAGACCCAGTACTTC. It translates to CASSVKLTSGRSETQYF. Full variable domain (remainder filled in from reference TRBV18 and TRBJ2-5): NAGVMQNPRHLVRRRGQEARLRCSPMKGHSHVYWYRQLPEEGLKFMVYLQKENIIDESGMPKERFSAEFPKEGPSILRIQQVVRGDSAAYFCASSVKLTSGRSETQYFGPGTRLLVL.

This chain joins TRBV3-1 (or the pseudogene TRBV3-2) and TRBJ1-2, with D perhaps TRBD1 (6 bases). CDR3 length: 17 amino acids. Per the germline V gene, CDR1 is LGHDT and CDR2 is YNNKEL (reference sequence). V was shortened by 3 bases and J by 4 bases, with 21 bases between the two germline ends. CDR3 residues: CASSHAGPRGGSYGYTF. Written as DNA, the CDR3 is TGTGCCAGCAGCCACGCAGGGCCCAGGGGCGGGAGCTATGGCTACACCTTC.

The chain combines TRBV15 with TRBJ2-3; possibly TRBD2 for D (6 bases). The length of the CDR3 is 17 residues. The ends were cut back, 0 bases at V and 1 base at J, with 14 bases in the middle. Germline V gene sequence: CDR1 LNHNV, CDR2 YYDKDF (reference sequence). The CDR3 here is CATSRDWKLARTDTQYF. The CDR3 coding sequence is TGTGCCACCAGCAGAGATTGGAAACTAGCCCGCACAGATACGCAGTATTTT.

This chain uses TRBV19 with TRBJ2-7; TRBD1 aligns across 7 bases. The CDR3 covers 15 residues. The ends lost 4 bases at V and 1 base at J; junction bases unmatched: 7. Germline V gene sequence: CDR1 LNHDA, CDR2 SQIVND (reference sequence). The CDR3 loop reads CASSKDRDRSYEQYF. As DNA, the CDR3 is TGTGCCAGTAGTAAAGATCGGGACAGATCCTACGAGCAGTACTTC.

CDR3 sequence: CASSLAGAGNTIYF. CDR3 nucleotide sequence: TGCGCCAGCAGCTTAGCAGGGGCTGGAAACACCATATATTTT. This chain joins TRBV5-1 and TRBJ1-3; weak D call: TRBD1 (6 bases). Germline CDR1 is SGHRS and CDR2 is YFSETQ. V lost 2 bases and J 2 bases, leaving 8 bases between the germline ends. The CDR3 has 14 residues.

This clone showed up just once. The gene calls are TRBV7-7 and TRBJ2-7; TRBD1 is a possible D gene (6 bases). Germline CDR1 reads SSHAT; CDR2 reads FNYEAQ (reference sequence). The CDR3 runs to 15 residues. Trimming pared 9 bases from V and 2 bases from J, leaving 20 bases between. The CDR3 here is CASGGLPLRAYEQYF. The CDR3, as DNA: TGTGCCAGTGGGGGCCTCCCCTTACGAGCCTACGAGCAGTACTTC.

V and J are TRBV7-2 and TRBJ2-7; 9 bases are a match to TRBD2. Germline V gene data show CDR1 as SGHTA and CDR2 as FQGNSA. J gave up 4 bases and V 2 bases, and 6 bases lay outside the gene matches. CDR3 length: 15 residues. CDR3 sequence reads: CASSLRREGPYEQYF. CDR3 bases: TGTGCCAGCAGCTTAAGGCGGGAGGGCCCTTACGAGCAGTACTTC. The full variable domain, rest sourced from reference TRBV7-2 and TRBJ2-7, is GAGVSQSPSNKVTEKGKDVELRCDPISGHTALYWYRQSLGQGLEFLIYFQGNSAPDKSGLPSDRFSAERTGGSVSTLTIQRTQQEDSAVYLCASSLRREGPYEQYFGPGTRLTVT.

V gene TRBV30 combines with J gene TRBJ2-1, with 8 bases aligning to TRBD2. CDR3 length: 14 amino acids. V was clipped by 4 bases and J by 8 bases; unmatched bases: 10. Per germline, CDR1 GTSNPN and CDR2 SVGIG (reference sequence). The chain's CDR3 is CAWNPGGRRDEQFF. CDR3 coding DNA: TGTGCCTGGAACCCGGGCGGGAGGAGGGATGAGCAGTTCTTC. Complete variable domain (other parts from reference TRBV30 and TRBJ2-1): SQTIHQWPATLVQPVGSPLSLECTVEGTSNPNLYWYRQAAGRGLQLLFYSVGIGQISSEVPQNLSASRPQDRQFILSSKKLLLSDSGFYLCAWNPGGRRDEQFFGPGTRLTVL.

This clone has a single count. The J gene is TRBJ2-4, the V gene TRBV3-1 (or the pseudogene TRBV3-2); no definite D call. CDR1 and CDR2 (germline): LGHDT, YNNKEL (reference sequence). The ends were cut back, 1 base at V and 4 bases at J, with 14 bases in the middle. The CDR3 runs 16 residues. Here the CDR3 reads CASSQGGPVIKNIQYF. In DNA form, the CDR3 reads TGTGCCAGCAGCCAAGGCGGCCCGGTGATAAAAAACATTCAGTACTTC.

The genes are TRBV25-1 and TRBJ1-5, with D unresolved. V lost 1 base and J lost 5, with 9 bases in between. The germline V gene encodes CDR1 MGHDK and CDR2 SYGVNS. There are 14 residues in the CDR3. The CDR3 loop is CASSESEVDQPQHF. DNA for the CDR3: TGTGCCAGCAGTGAATCCGAGGTAGATCAGCCCCAGCATTTT.

The chain couples TRBV28 to TRBJ2-7, with a tentative D call TRBD2 (6 bases). Trimming removed 6 bases at V and 1 base at J, with 10 bases between. CDR1 is MDHEN, CDR2 SYDVKM, per germline. The CDR3 consists of 13 residues. CDR3 in amino acids: CASRPGTSYEQYF. In nucleotides, the CDR3 is TGTGCCAGCAGACCAGGGACTTCCTACGAGCAGTACTTC.

This CDR3 reads CASSDSTAYEQYF. The CDR3 DNA reads as TGTGCCAGCAGTGACTCGACAGCCTACGAGCAGTACTTC. The V gene is TRBV2, the J gene TRBJ2-7, with D tentatively TRBD1 (5 bases). The V end was cut by 3 bases, the J end by 2 bases, with 8 bases between. Germline values: CDR1 SNHLY, CDR2 FYNNEI. CDR3 length: 13 amino acids.

This clone is a singleton in its sample. The J gene is TRBJ2-2, the V gene TRBV18; D is unclear. Trimming left V 2 bases short and J 1 base short, with 5 bases between. This CDR3 region has 14 residues. Looked up from germline, CDR1 is KGHSH and CDR2 is LQKENI. DNA of the CDR3: TGTGCCAGCTCACCAGCCGGGAACACCGGGGAGCTGTTTTTT. Protein: CASSPAGNTGELFF.

This chain uses TRBV4-3 with TRBJ2-7, with TRBD2 as a possible D gene (6 bases). This CDR3 is 16 amino acids long. Germline V gives CDR1 LGHNA, CDR2 YSLEER. V gave up 3 bases and J gave up 7 bases, with 22 bases separating them. The CDR3 loop reads CASSHSVGLMGGEQYF. In DNA form, the CDR3 reads TGCGCCAGCAGCCACTCCGTGGGCCTAATGGGGGGTGAGCAGTACTTC.

This chain joins TRBV5-6 and TRBJ2-4; 9 bases align to TRBD1. The V gene's germline CDR1 is SGHDT and CDR2 YYEEEE. This CDR3 contains 16 residues. V gave up 2 bases and J gave up 0 bases; unmatched junction bases: 3. The CDR3 DNA is TGTGCCAGCAGCTTCCTGACAGGGGGAGCCAAAAACATTCAGTACTTC. Residues: CASSFLTGGAKNIQYF.

CDR3 residues: CASSDTLGQMTFSGNTIYF. Here the CDR3 DNA reads TGTGCCAGCAGTGACACCCTAGGACAGATGACTTTCTCTGGAAACACCATATATTTT. The J gene is TRBJ1-3, the V gene TRBV28, with D maybe TRBD1 (6 bases). The CDR3 totals 19 residues. V shed 5 bases and J shed 0 bases, with 23 bases lying between them. CDR1 is MDHEN and CDR2 is SYDVKM in the germline V gene.